A single sample gave rise to the 23 T cell receptor beta chains below, sequenced in a study of T cells in Graves' hyperthyroidism and ophthalmopathy. RNA transcripts served as the template for amplifying TCR beta CDR3 regions. In the first-round RT-PCR of the TCR CDR3, the HTBI primer set was used. TCRdb reanalysed the multiplex PCR reads using MiXCR and keeps one entry per CDR3 protein. The sample has over 650,000 distinct CDR3 sequences; around 17% are singletons. Sequenced material: blood. All receptors come from a man younger than 30 with Graves' hyperthyroidism.

This clonotype was seen only a few times. The gene calls are TRBV28 and TRBJ1-5; D is unclear. The CDR3 has 12 amino acids. V gave up 6 bases and J gave up 8 bases, with 11 bases separating them. Germline V gives CDR1 MDHEN, CDR2 SYDVKM. DNA of the CDR3: TGTGCCAGCAGCCTGCTCGTAGAGCCCCAGCATTTT. Translated: CASSLLVEPQHF.

The chain carries TRBV3-1 and TRBJ2-4; D is ambiguous. The CDR3 spans 16 residues. The ends were cut back, 4 bases at V and 0 bases at J, with 13 bases in the middle. Germline V CDR1 and CDR2: LGHDT, YNNKEL (reference sequence). CDR3 loop: CASSPGPGVAKNIQYF. CDR3 nucleotides: TGTGCCAGCAGCCCCGGTCCGGGCGTAGCCAAAAACATTCAGTACTTC.

This clonotype was counted only a few times. This chain connects TRBV27 to TRBJ2-3, with 10 bases lining up with TRBD2. The trim removed 5 bases at V and 2 bases at J, leaving 10 bases unmatched. This CDR3 has 17 residues. Looked up from germline, CDR1 is MNHEY and CDR2 is SMNVEV (reference sequence). The CDR3 DNA is TGTGCCAGCAGTCCAGTTAGACTAGCGGGTACCACAGATACGCAGTATTTT. Translation: CASSPVRLAGTTDTQYF.

The chain has TRBV20-1 and TRBJ2-2; D gene ambiguous. Trimming cost V 5 bases and J 7 bases, with 8 bases left between them. Germline loops: CDR1 DFQATT, CDR2 SNEGSKA (reference sequence). The CDR3 consists of 11 residues. Here the CDR3 DNA reads TGCAGTGCTCCCTTGTACGGGGAGCTGTTTTTT. Translation gives CSAPLYGELFF.

This clonotype was detected ten times or more. J is TRBJ2-7 and V is TRBV20-1; the match to TRBD1 covers 9 bases. The CDR3 is made up of 14 amino acids. Germline values: CDR1 DFQATT, CDR2 SNEGSKA (reference sequence). Trimming removed 4 bases from V and 0 bases from J; junction bases left unmatched: 4. The chain's CDR3 is CSATGTGNSYEQYF. For the CDR3, the DNA is TGCAGTGCTACCGGGACAGGGAACTCCTACGAGCAGTACTTC.

This clonotype occurred a few times. The chain carries TRBV28 and TRBJ2-1, with 8 bases lining up with TRBD2. The germline V gene has CDR1 MDHEN and CDR2 SYDVKM. J was trimmed by 7 bases and V by 7 bases; bases with no gene match: 6. This CDR3 is 13 amino acids long. The CDR3 protein is CASKAGGGNEQFF. CDR3 nucleotides: TGTGCCAGCAAGGCGGGAGGAGGGAATGAGCAGTTCTTC. Full variable domain (remainder filled in from reference TRBV28 and TRBJ2-1): DVKVTQSSRYLVKRTGEKVFLECVQDMDHENMFWYRQDPGLGLRLIYFSYDVKMKEKGDIPEGYSVSREKKERFSLILESASTNQTSMYLCASKAGGGNEQFFGPGTRLTVL.

The table lists this clonotype with many counts. The chain carries TRBV28 and TRBJ2-3; 7 nucleotides match TRBD1. Trimming removed 4 bases from V and 0 bases from J; junction bases left unmatched: 7. CDR1 and CDR2 (germline): MDHEN, SYDVKM. The CDR3 is 16 residues long. CDR3 sequence: CASSSSGGPSTDTQYF. CDR3 bases: TGTGCCAGCAGTTCCTCAGGGGGACCTAGCACAGATACGCAGTATTTT.

This clonotype has at least ten counts. The rearrangement joins TRBV2 to TRBJ1-1; D ambiguous. The CDR3 is 15 residues long. Germline CDR1 and CDR2: SNHLY and FYNNEI. V gave up 2 bases and J gave up 1 base, with 11 bases separating them. The CDR3 sequence: CASSEHGSGNTEAFF. The DNA for the CDR3 is TGTGCCAGCAGTGAACATGGGAGTGGGAACACTGAAGCTTTCTTT.

This clonotype was detected ten times or more. The rearrangement joins TRBV5-5 to TRBJ2-1, with D uncertain. The CDR3 has 14 amino acids. The V end was cut by 3 bases, the J end by 4 bases, with 11 bases between. Germline-derived CDR1 and CDR2 are SGHKS and YYEKEE (reference sequence). CDR3 amino acids: CASSYPMGYNEQFF. The CDR3 bases are TGTGCCAGCAGCTACCCAATGGGGTACAATGAGCAGTTCTTC.

The chain uses TRBV7-9 and TRBJ2-1; D gene unclear. V lost 5 bases, J lost 8 bases, and 13 bases lay in between. CDR3 length: 13 residues. The germline gives CDR1 SEHNR, CDR2 FQNEAQ (reference sequence). The CDR3 region has the DNA TGTGCCAGCAGCCCGCTCTTAGGAGATGAGCAGTTCTTC. Translation gives CASSPLLGDEQFF.

This clonotype was detected many times. This chain joins TRBV12-3 or TRBV12-4 and TRBJ1-4; D is ambiguous. V shed 1 base and J shed 5 bases, with 11 bases lying between them. This CDR3 has 15 amino acids. CDR3 nucleotide sequence: TGTGCCAGCAGTTTAGGGCGCAGCTGGAATGAAAAACTGTTTTTT. Translating gives CASSLGRSWNEKLFF.

The CDR3, as DNA: TGTGCCAGCAGGACCGGGACAACTAGCTCCTACAATGAGCAGTTCTTC. It yields the protein CASRTGTTSSYNEQFF. This chain links TRBV6-1 with TRBJ2-1, with D maybe TRBD1 (6 bases). Trimming removed 6 bases from V and 0 bases from J, with 15 bases in between. The CDR3 is 16 amino acids. Germline V gene data show CDR1 as MNHNS and CDR2 as SASEGT.

This clonotype has ten or more counts. The chain employs TRBV18 and TRBJ1-1; a possible D gene is TRBD1 (5 bases). Germline V lookup: CDR1 KGHSH, CDR2 LQKENI. This CDR3 has 15 residues. V was pared by 0 bases and J by 1 base, with 9 bases between. CDR3 in amino acids: CASSPPGRGNTEAFF. CDR3 bases: TGTGCCAGCTCACCACCGGGGAGGGGGAACACTGAAGCTTTCTTT.

This clonotype was seen a few times. V and J are TRBV9 and TRBJ1-2; the match to TRBD1 covers 9 bases. Trimming took 3 bases from V and 6 from J; bases not matched to a gene: 6. Germline V gives CDR1 SGDLS, CDR2 YYNGEE. The CDR3 length is 14 residues. Here the CDR3 reads CASSGLGTGNGYTF. CDR3 nucleotide sequence: TGTGCCAGCAGCGGTCTTGGGACAGGGAATGGCTACACCTTC.

This clonotype appeared a few times. V and J are TRBV6-5 and TRBJ1-5; 8 nucleotides line up with TRBD1. V lost 2 bases to trimming and J lost 6 bases; unmatched junction nucleotides: 15. Germline V gene sequence: CDR1 MNHEY, CDR2 SVGAGI. CDR3 length: 18 residues. The CDR3 DNA reads TGTGCCAGCAGTTACGGCCAGGGGGCGAATTCTTTCGGTCAGCCCCAGCATTTT. Its translation: CASSYGQGANSFGQPQHF.

This clonotype was detected only a few times. The rearrangement joins TRBV19 to TRBJ2-1; 10 bases are a match to TRBD1. From germline, CDR1 is LNHDA and CDR2 SQIVND (reference sequence). The CDR3 is made up of 15 amino acids. The ends lost 3 bases at V and 7 bases at J; junction bases unmatched: 6. The CDR3 DNA follows: TGTGCCAGTAGTATGGGGACAGGGGATAGTAATGAGCAGTTCTTC. As protein: CASSMGTGDSNEQFF.

This clonotype was found a few times. The chain combines TRBV18 with TRBJ2-5; 14 nucleotides align to TRBD2. This CDR3 contains 15 residues. The V segment lost 8 bases and the J segment 4 bases; nucleotides outside the gene matches: 6. Germline V gives CDR1 KGHSH, CDR2 LQKENI. The CDR3 bases are TGTGCCAGCCCTCTTGGACTAGCGGGAGGAGAGACCCAGTACTTC. Protein product: CASPLGLAGGETQYF.

This clonotype was detected only a few times. The rearrangement joins TRBV20-1 to TRBJ2-7, with 8 bases lining up with TRBD2. This CDR3 region has 16 residues. Germline V gene sequence: CDR1 DFQATT, CDR2 SNEGSKA (reference sequence). Trimming took 1 base from V and 0 from J; bases not matched to a gene: 8. The CDR3 DNA is TGCAGTGCTAGAGGGGTAGCGGGGCCAGCCTCCTACGAGCAGTACTTC. It is translated as CSARGVAGPASYEQYF.

In its sample, this clonotype was seen a few times. V is TRBV28 and J is TRBJ2-7; D is undetermined. The CDR3 extends over 15 amino acids. Trimming stripped 2 bases from V and 2 bases from J, with 13 bases between. From germline, CDR1 is MDHEN and CDR2 SYDVKM. The CDR3 DNA is TGTGCCAGCAGTTTAGGCGCGTATGGGGCCTACGAGCAGTACTTC. This sequence encodes CASSLGAYGAYEQYF.

This clonotype has a count of ten or more. CDR3 region: CASSPFSGGSYEQYF. As DNA, the CDR3 is TGTGCCAGCTCACCCTTCTCCGGGGGGTCCTACGAGCAGTACTTC. This chain links TRBV18 with TRBJ2-7; 7 nucleotides align to TRBD2. V shed 3 bases and J 1 base; nucleotides not matched to a gene: 6. In germline, CDR1 is KGHSH, CDR2 LQKENI. The CDR3 is 15 residues long.

The V call is TRBV5-1, the J call TRBJ1-2; D gene uncertain. V lost 0 bases, J lost 8 bases, and 14 bases lay in between. The CDR3 totals 14 residues. Germline CDR1 reads SGHRS; CDR2 reads YFSETQ. CDR3 protein: CASSLAGRENGYTF. The CDR3 DNA is TGCGCCAGCAGCTTGGCCGGGAGGGAAAACGGCTACACCTTC.

V gene TRBV12-3 or TRBV12-4 combines with J gene TRBJ2-5; 8 nucleotides agree with TRBD2. The V segment lost 5 bases and the J segment 10 bases; nucleotides outside the gene matches: 9. The CDR3 contains 13 residues. CDR3 sequence: CASSPRTRGGQYF. The CDR3 bases are TGTGCCAGCAGTCCCCGAACACGGGGGGGCCAGTACTTC.

This clonotype has more than one count but fewer than ten. The V and J genes are TRBV27 and TRBJ2-3; 12 bases align to TRBD2. The length of the CDR3 is 22 residues. Germline lookup yields CDR1 MNHEY and CDR2 SMNVEV (reference sequence). The V gene end was trimmed by 6 bases and the J gene end by 0 bases; junction bases not matched to a gene: 22. Here the CDR3 reads CASRPLLRLAGGPGMSTDTQYF. CDR3 bases: TGTGCCAGCAGGCCCCTACTCCGGCTAGCGGGAGGGCCGGGTATGAGCACAGATACGCAGTATTTT.